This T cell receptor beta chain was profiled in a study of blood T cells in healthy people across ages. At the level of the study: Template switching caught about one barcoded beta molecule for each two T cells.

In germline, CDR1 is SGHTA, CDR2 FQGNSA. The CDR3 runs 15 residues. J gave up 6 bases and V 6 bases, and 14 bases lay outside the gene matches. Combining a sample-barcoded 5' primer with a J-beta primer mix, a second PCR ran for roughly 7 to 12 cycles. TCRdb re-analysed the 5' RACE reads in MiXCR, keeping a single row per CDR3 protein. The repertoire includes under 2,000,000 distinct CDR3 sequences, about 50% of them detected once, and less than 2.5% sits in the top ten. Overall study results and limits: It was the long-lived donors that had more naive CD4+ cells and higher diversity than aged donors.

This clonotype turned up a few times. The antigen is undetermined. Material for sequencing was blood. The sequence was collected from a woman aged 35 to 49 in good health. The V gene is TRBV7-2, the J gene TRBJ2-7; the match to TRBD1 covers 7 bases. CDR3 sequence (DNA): TGTGCCAGCAGAAATGACCCGGGACAGACTATCGAGCAGTACTTC. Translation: CASRNDPGQTIEQYF.